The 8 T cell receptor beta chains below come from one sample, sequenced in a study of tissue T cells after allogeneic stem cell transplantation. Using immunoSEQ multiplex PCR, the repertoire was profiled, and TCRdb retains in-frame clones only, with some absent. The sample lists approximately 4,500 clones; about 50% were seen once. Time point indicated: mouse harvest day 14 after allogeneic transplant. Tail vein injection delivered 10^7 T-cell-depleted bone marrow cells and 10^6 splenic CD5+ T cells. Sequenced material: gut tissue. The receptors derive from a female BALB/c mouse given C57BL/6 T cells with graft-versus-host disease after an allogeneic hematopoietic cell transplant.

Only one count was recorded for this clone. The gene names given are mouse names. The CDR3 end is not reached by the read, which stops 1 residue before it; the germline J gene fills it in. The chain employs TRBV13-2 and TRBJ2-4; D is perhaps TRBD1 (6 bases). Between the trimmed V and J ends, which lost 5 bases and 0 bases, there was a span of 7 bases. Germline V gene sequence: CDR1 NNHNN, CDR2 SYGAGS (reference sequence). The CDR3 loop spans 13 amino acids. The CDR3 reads CASGGQSQNTLYF. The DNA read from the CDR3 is TGTGCCAGCGGGGGACAAAGTCAAAACACCTTGTAC.

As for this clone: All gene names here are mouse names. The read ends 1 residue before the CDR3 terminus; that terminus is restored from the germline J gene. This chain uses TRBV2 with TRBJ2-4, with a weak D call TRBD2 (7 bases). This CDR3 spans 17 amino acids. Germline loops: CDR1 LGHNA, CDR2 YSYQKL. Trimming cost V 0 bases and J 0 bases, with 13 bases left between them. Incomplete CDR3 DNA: TGTGCCAGCAGCCAAGATCCGGGGGGCCCTAGTCAAAACACCTTGTAC. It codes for CASSQDPGGPSQNTLY. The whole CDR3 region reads CASSQDPGGPSQNTLYF.

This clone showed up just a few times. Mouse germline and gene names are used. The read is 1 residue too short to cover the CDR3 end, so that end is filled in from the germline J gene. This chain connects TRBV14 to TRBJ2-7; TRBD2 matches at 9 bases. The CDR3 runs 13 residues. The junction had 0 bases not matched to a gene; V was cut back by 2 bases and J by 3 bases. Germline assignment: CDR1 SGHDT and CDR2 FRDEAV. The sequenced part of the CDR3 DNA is TGTGCCAGCAGTTTGACTGGGGGCTATGAACAGTAC. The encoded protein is CASSLTGGYEQY. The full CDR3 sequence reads CASSLTGGYEQYF.

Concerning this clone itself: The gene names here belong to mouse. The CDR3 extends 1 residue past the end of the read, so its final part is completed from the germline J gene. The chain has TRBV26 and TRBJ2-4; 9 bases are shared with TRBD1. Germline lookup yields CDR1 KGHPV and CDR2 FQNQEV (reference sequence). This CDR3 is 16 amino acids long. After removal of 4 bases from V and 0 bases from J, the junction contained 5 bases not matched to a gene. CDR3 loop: CASSPRQGGSQNTLYF. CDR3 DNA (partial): TGTGCCAGCAGTCCACGACAGGGGGGGAGTCAAAACACCTTGTAC.

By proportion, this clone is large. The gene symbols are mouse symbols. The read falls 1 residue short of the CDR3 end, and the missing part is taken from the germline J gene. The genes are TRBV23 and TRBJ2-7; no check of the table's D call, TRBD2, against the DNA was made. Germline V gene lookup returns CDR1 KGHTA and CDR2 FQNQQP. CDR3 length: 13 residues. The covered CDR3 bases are TGCTCCAGCAGTCCGGACTGGGAGTATGAACAGTAC. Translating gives CSSSPDWEYEQY. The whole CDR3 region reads CSSSPDWEYEQYF.

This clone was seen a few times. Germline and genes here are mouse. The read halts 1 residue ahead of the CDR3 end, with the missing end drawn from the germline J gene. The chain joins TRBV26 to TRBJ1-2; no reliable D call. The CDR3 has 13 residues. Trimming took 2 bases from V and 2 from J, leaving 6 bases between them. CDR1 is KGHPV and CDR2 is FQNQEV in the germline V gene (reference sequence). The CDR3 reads CASSLKHNSDYTF. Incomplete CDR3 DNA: TGTGCCAGCAGTCTGAAGCATAACTCCGACTACACC. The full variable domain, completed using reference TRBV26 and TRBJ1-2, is NSKVIQTPRYLVKGQGQKAKMRCIPEKGHPVVFWYQQNKNNEFKFLINFQNQEVLQQIDMTEKRFSAECPSNSPCSLEIQSSEAGDSALYLCASSLKHNSDYTFGSGTRLLVI.

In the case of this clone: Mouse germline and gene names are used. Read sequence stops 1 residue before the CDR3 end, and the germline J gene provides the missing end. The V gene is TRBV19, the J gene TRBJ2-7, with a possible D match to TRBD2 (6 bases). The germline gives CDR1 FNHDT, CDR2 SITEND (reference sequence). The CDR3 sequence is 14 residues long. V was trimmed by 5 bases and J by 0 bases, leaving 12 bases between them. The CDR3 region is CASSLDWLSYEQYF. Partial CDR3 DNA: TGTGCCAGCAGCCTTGACTGGCTCTCCTATGAACAGTAC.

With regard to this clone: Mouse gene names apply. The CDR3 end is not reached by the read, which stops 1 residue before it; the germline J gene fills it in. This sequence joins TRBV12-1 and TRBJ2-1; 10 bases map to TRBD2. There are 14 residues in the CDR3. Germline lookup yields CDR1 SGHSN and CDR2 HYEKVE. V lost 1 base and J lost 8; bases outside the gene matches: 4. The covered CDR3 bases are TGTGCCAGCTCTCTGGACTGGGGGTCTACTGAGCAGTTC. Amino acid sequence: CASSLDWGSTEQF. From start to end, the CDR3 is CASSLDWGSTEQFF.